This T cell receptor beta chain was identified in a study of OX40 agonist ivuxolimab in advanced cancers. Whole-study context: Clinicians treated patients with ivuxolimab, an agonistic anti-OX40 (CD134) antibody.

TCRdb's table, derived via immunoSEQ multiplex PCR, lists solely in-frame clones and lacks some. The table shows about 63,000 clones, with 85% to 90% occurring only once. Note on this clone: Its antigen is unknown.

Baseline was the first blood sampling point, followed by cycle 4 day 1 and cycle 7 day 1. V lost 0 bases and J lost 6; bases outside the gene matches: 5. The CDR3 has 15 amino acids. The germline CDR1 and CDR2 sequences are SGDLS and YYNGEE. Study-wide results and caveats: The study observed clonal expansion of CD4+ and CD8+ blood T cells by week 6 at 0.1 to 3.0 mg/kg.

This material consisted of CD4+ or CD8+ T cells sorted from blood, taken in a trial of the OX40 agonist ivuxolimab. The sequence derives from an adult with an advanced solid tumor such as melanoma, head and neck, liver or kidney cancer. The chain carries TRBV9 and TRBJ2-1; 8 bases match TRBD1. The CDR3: CASSVAHTGGNEQFF. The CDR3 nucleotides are TGTGCCAGCAGCGTAGCTCATACAGGGGGCAATGAGCAGTTCTTC.